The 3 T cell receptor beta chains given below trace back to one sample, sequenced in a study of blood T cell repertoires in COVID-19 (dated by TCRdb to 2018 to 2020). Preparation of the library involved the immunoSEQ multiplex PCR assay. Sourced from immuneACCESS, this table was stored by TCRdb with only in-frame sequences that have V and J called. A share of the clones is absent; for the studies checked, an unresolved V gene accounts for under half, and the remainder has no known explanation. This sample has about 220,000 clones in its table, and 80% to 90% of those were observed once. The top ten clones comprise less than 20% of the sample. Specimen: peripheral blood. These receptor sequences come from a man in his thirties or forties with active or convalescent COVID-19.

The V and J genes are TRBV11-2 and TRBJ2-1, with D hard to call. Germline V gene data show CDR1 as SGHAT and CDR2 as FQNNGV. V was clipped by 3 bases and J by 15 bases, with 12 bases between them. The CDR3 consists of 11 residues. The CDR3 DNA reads TGTGCCAGCAGCTTGGGCCGACGGCCGTTCTTC. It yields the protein CASSLGRRPFF.

CDR3 protein: CASSNLQGLDGYTF. The CDR3 DNA reads as TGTGCCAGCAGCAACCTACAGGGATTGGATGGCTACACCTTC. The V and J genes are TRBV6-5 and TRBJ1-2; D is perhaps TRBD1 (6 bases). This CDR3 has 14 residues. CDR1 and CDR2 from the germline V gene are MNHEY and SVGAGI. Trimming removed 6 bases at V and 6 bases at J, with 17 bases between.

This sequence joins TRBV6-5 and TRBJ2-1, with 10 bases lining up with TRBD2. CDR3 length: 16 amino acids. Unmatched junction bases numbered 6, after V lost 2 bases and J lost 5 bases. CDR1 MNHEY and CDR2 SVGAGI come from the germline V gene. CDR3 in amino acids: CASSYPRTSGNNEQFF. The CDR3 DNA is TGTGCCAGCAGTTACCCGCGGACTAGCGGAAACAATGAGCAGTTCTTC.